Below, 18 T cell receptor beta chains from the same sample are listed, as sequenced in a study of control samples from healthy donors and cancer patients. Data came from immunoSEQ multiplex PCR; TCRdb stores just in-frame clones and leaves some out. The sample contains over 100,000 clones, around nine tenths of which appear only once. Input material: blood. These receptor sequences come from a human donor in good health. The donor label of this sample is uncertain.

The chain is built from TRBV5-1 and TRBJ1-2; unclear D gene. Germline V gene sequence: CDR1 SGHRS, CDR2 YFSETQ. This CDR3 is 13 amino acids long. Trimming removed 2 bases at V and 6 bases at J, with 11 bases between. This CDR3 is CASSFDGEDGYTF. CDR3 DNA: TGCGCCAGCAGCTTTGATGGGGAGGATGGCTACACCTTC.

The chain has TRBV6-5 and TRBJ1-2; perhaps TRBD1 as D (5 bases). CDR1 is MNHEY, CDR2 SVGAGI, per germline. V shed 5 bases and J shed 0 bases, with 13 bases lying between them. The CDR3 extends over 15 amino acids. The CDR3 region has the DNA TGTGCCAGCAGTACCCGAGGCAGGGCTAACTATGGCTACACCTTC. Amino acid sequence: CASSTRGRANYGYTF.

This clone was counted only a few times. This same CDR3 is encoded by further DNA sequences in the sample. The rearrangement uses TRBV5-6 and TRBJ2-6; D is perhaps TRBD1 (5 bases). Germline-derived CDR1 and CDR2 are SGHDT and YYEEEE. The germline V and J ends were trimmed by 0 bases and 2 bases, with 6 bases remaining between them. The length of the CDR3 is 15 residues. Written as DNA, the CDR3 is TGTGCCAGCAGCTTGGGGGGCCCTGGGGCCAACGTCCTGACTTTC. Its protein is CASSLGGPGANVLTF.

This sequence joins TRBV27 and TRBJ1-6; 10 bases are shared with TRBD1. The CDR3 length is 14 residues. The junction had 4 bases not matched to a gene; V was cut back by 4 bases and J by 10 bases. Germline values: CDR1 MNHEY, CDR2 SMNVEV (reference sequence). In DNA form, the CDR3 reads TGTGCCAGCAGTTCGACAGGGGGCACATCACCCCTCCACTTT. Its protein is CASSSTGGTSPLHF.

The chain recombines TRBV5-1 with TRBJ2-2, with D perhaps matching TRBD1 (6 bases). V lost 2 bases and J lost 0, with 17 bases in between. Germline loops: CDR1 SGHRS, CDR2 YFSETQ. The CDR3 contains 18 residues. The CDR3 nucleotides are TGCGCCAGCAGCTTAGTCCCGGGACACCTCGCGAACACCGGGGAGCTGTTTTTT. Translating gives CASSLVPGHLANTGELFF.

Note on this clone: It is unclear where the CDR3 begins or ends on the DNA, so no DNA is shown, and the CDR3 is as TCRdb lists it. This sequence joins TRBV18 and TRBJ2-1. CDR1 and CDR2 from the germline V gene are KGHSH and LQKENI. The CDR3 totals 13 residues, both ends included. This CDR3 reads CASSPLWENEQFF.

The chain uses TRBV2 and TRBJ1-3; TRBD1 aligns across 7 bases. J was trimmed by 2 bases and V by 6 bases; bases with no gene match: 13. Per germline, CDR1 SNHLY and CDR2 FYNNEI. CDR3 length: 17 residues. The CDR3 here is CASRSQGSWGAGNTIYF. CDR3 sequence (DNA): TGTGCCAGCAGATCACAGGGGTCCTGGGGGGCTGGAAACACCATATATTTT.

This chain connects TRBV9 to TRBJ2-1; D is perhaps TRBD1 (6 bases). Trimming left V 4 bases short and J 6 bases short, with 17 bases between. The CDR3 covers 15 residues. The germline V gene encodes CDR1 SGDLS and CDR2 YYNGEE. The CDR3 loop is CASSSKQGFLNEQFF. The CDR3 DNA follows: TGTGCCAGCAGCTCCAAACAGGGTTTTCTCAATGAGCAGTTCTTC. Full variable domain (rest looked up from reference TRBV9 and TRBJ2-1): DSGVTQTPKHLITATGQRVTLRCSPRSGDLSVYWYQQSLDQGLQFLIQYYNGEERAKGNILERFSAQQFPDLHSELNLSSLELGDSALYFCASSSKQGFLNEQFFGPGTRLTVL.

CDR3 sequence (DNA): TGTGCCACCAAGACAGGGGTCTATGGCTACACCTTC. It is translated as CATKTGVYGYTF. This sequence joins TRBV19 and TRBJ1-2; 8 bases line up with TRBD1. V shed 10 bases and J 4 bases; nucleotides not matched to a gene: 5. Germline-derived CDR1 and CDR2 are LNHDA and SQIVND (reference sequence). The CDR3 has 12 residues.

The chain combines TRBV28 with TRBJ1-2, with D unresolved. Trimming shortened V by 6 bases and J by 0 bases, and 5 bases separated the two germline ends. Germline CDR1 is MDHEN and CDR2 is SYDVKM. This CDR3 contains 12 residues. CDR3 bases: TGTGCCAGCAGCGACGCTAACTATGGCTACACCTTC. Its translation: CASSDANYGYTF.

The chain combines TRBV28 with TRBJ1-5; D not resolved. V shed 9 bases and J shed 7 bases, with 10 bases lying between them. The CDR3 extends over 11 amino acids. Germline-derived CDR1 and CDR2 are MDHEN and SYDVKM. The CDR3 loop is CASGNGQPQHF. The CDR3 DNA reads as TGTGCCAGTGGAAACGGCCAGCCCCAGCATTTT. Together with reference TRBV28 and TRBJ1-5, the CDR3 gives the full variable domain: DVKVTQSSRYLVKRTGEKVFLECVQDMDHENMFWYRQDPGLGLRLIYFSYDVKMKEKGDIPEGYSVSREKKERFSLILESASTNQTSMYLCASGNGQPQHFGDGTRLSIL.

The CDR3 coding sequence is TGCGCCAGCAGCCAAGTCGCCGGGGCCAGCAATCAGCCCCAGCATTTT. Its protein is CASSQVAGASNQPQHF. The chain carries TRBV4-1 and TRBJ1-5, with D maybe TRBD1 (5 bases). Germline loops: CDR1 MGHRA, CDR2 YSYEKL. The germline V and J ends were trimmed by 1 base and 1 base, with 11 bases remaining between them. This CDR3 has 16 residues.

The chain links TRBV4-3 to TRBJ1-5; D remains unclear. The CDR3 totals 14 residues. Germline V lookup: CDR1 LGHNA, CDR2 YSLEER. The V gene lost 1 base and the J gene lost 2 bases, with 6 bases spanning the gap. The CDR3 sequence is CASSQASRNQPQHF. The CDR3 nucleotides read TGCGCCAGCAGCCAAGCTAGCCGCAATCAGCCCCAGCATTTT.

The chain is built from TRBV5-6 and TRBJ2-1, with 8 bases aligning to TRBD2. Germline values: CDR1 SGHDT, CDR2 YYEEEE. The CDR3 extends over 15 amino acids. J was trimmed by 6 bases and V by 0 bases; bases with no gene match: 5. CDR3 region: CASSLDFLAGNEQFF. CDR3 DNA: TGTGCCAGCAGCTTGGATTTTCTAGCGGGCAATGAGCAGTTCTTC.

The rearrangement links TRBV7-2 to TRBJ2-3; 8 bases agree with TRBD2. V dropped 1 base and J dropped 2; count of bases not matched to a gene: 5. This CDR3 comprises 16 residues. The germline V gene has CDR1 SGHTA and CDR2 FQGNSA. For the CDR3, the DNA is TGTGCCAGCAGCTTAGTCGGGGGGGGCCACACAGATACGCAGTATTTT. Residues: CASSLVGGGHTDTQYF.

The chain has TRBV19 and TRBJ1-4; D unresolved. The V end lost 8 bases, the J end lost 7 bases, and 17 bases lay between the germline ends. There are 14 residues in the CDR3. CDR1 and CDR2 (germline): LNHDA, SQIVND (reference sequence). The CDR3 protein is CASAPSGSGEKLFF. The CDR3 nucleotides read TGTGCCAGTGCCCCCTCGGGGTCGGGTGAAAAACTGTTTTTT.

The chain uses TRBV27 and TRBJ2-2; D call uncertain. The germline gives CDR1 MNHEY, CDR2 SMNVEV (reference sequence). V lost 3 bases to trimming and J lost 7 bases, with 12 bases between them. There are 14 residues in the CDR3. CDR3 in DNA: TGTGCCAGCAGTTTGGCCCTGGGTGACGGGGAGCTGTTTTTT. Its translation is CASSLALGDGELFF.

The CDR3, as DNA: TGTGCCAGCAGTGAAGAGATCGGTTATTCACCCCTCCACTTT. Amino acids: CASSEEIGYSPLHF. V usage is TRBV6-1 and J usage is TRBJ1-6; no clear D gene. CDR3 length equals 14 residues. Trimming took off 1 base at V and 8 bases at J, with 9 bases between the two ends. Germline-derived CDR1 and CDR2 are MNHNS and SASEGT.